This T cell receptor (beta chain) is drawn from a study of OX40 agonist ivuxolimab in advanced cancers. On the study more broadly: At doses from 0.01 to 10 mg/kg, patients were given intravenous ivuxolimab every 2 weeks.

CDR1 MDHEN and CDR2 SYDVKM come from the germline V gene. The CDR3 loop spans 13 amino acids. V dropped 9 bases and J dropped 7; count of bases not matched to a gene: 4. Clones were read by immunoSEQ multiplex PCR, and TCRdb kept only the in-frame ones, dropping some. The sample shows tens of thousands of clones, about 89% of them seen only once. V gene TRBV28 combines with J gene TRBJ1-6; TRBD1 agrees at 9 bases. The material sequenced was CD4+ or CD8+ T cells sorted from blood, taken in a trial of the OX40 agonist ivuxolimab. The origin of this receptor is an adult with an advanced solid tumor such as melanoma, head and neck, liver or kidney cancer. The CDR3, as DNA: TGTGCCAGTCAGACAGGGGGGAATTCACCCCTCCACTTT. Translating it yields CASQTGGNSPLHF.